The 18 T cell receptor beta chains given below trace back to one sample, sequenced in a study of tumor and adjacent non-tumor tissue in lung cancer. RNA was extracted from bulk tissue without any cell sorting. This non-tumor lung sample came from over 3 cm beyond the tumor edge. A modified ARM-PCR protocol with three rounds of nested PCR amplified TCRbeta. MiXCR, applied by TCRdb to the multiplex PCR reads, yields one record per CDR3 protein. Among 50,000 to 60,000 distinct CDR3 sequences listed, 74% were seen once. Input material: distant non-tumor lung tissue. The receptors were gathered from a woman aged 60 to 75 with non-small cell lung cancer.

The chain is built from TRBV4-3 and TRBJ2-2; D ambiguous. The CDR3 totals 16 residues. Trimming left V 4 bases short and J 4 bases short, with 16 bases between. Germline lookup yields CDR1 LGHNA and CDR2 YSLEER. CDR3 DNA: TGCGCCAGCAGCCGAGATCGGAACGAAATCACCGGGGAGCTGTTTTTT. Translating gives CASSRDRNEITGELFF.

As regards this clonotype: A junction end diverges from the germline sequence, so it may reflect a read error. This chain joins TRBV4-1 and TRBJ1-4; weak D call: TRBD1 (5 bases). This CDR3 is 15 amino acids long. The germline CDR1 and CDR2 sequences are MGHRA and YSYEKL. CDR3 coding DNA: TGCGCCAGCACCCAAGAACGGGGGGGTTTTGAAATACTGTTTTTT. Protein: CASTQERGGFEILFF.

About this clonotype: A junction boundary mismatches the germline segment, possibly from a read error. The V call is TRBV29-1, the J call TRBJ2-4; 9 positions agree with TRBD2. CDR1 and CDR2 from the germline V gene are SQVTM and ANQGSEA. This CDR3 is 18 amino acids long. The CDR3 bases are TGCACCTCCGTCTTAGGGCTAGCGGGGACCATAGCCGAAAACATTCAGTACTTC. As protein: CTSVLGLAGTIAENIQYF.

The table lists this clonotype with many counts. The chain couples TRBV12-3 or TRBV12-4 to TRBJ1-5, with D possibly matching TRBD1 (6 bases). CDR3 length equals 14 residues. The V end lost 3 bases, the J end lost 4 bases, and 10 bases lay between the germline ends. The CDR3 DNA reads TGTGCCAGCAGTTTCTTGGGGGCGAATCAGCCCCAGCATTTT. Protein sequence: CASSFLGANQPQHF.

In the case of this clonotype: An end of the junction does not agree with germline; a read error may underlie this. The chain combines TRBV6-2 or TRBV6-3 with TRBJ2-7, with unresolved D. The CDR3 is made up of 11 amino acids. Germline V gives CDR1 MNHEY, CDR2 SVGEGT. The CDR3 DNA is TGTGACAGCAGTTACTTCGGCGAGCAGTACTTT. Translating it yields CDSSYFGEQYF.

Worth noting for this clonotype: A read error may produce the germline difference seen at one junction end. The chain couples TRBV6-6 to TRBJ2-7; possibly TRBD1 for D (6 bases). The CDR3 runs 14 residues. Germline V CDR1 and CDR2: MNHNY, SVGAGI (reference sequence). CDR3 sequence (DNA): TGTGCCAGCAGTACCACAGAACAGGGCAACGAGCAATACTTC. Residues: CASSTTEQGNEQYF.

This clonotype was seen once. This chain uses TRBV14 with TRBJ1-2, with TRBD1 matching over 7 bases. Trimming removed 4 bases from V and 8 bases from J; junction bases left unmatched: 7. The length of the CDR3 is 13 residues. CDR1 is SGHDN and CDR2 is FVKESK in the germline V gene. CDR3: CASSPQGRVGYTF. The CDR3 nucleotides are TGTGCCAGCAGCCCACAGGGGCGAGTGGGCTACACCTTC.

About this clonotype itself: Just one base apart from a much larger clone, this may be a read error. This chain links TRBV7-8 with TRBJ2-1; a weak D match, TRBD2 (5 bases). Germline CDR1 is SGHVS and CDR2 is FQNEAQ. There are 18 residues in the CDR3. CDR3 in DNA: TGTGCCATCAGCCTCCTCGCGAGCGGCCCAACCTCCTACAATGAGCAGTTCTTC. It codes for CAISLLASGPTSYNEQFF.

Details on this clonotype: A junction boundary mismatches the germline segment, possibly from a read error. This chain joins TRBV11-3 and TRBJ1-6, with D unclear. Germline V gene lookup returns CDR1 SGHNT and CDR2 YENEEA. This CDR3 contains 15 residues. CDR3 sequence reads: CASSLEDRYNPPLHF. The CDR3 DNA reads as TGTGCCAGTAGCTTAGAGGATAGATATAATCCACCCCTCCACTTT.

About this clonotype: One junction end disagrees with the germline gene, perhaps due to a read error. The gene calls are TRBV4-3 and TRBJ2-1; D tentatively reads TRBD1 or TRBD2 (7 bases each). The CDR3 consists of 15 residues. The germline gives CDR1 LGHNA, CDR2 YSLEER. The CDR3 loop reads CASSQDSGGGNEQLF. In DNA, the CDR3 is TGCGCCAGCAGCCAAGATTCAGGGGGGGGCAATGAGCAGCTCTTC.

This clonotype was detected a few times. J is TRBJ1-5 and V is TRBV24-1, with 7 bases aligning to TRBD1. Germline V CDR1 and CDR2: KGHDR, SFDVKD. After removal of 6 bases from V and 4 bases from J, the junction contained 5 bases not matched to a gene. The length of the CDR3 is 14 residues. CDR3 in DNA: TGTGCCACCAGTCCAAGCAGGGGGAATCAGCCCCAGCATTTT. Amino acids: CATSPSRGNQPQHF.

This clonotype has just a few counts. The chain joins TRBV9 to TRBJ2-1, with 7 bases fitting TRBD1. CDR1 and CDR2 from the germline V gene are SGDLS and YYNGEE. There are 12 residues in the CDR3. The junction had 2 bases not matched to a gene; V was cut back by 4 bases and J by 7 bases. The CDR3: CASSLQGNEQFF. In nucleotides, the CDR3 is TGTGCCAGCAGCTTACAGGGGAATGAGCAGTTCTTC.

V and J are TRBV6-5 and TRBJ2-6; no reliable D call. Per the germline V gene, CDR1 is MNHEY and CDR2 is SVGAGI. V shed 8 bases and J shed 0 bases, with 11 bases lying between them. The CDR3 is 15 amino acids. As DNA, the CDR3 is TGTGCCAGCCGTCCGATGTACTCTGGGGCCAACGTCCTGACTTTC. This codes for CASRPMYSGANVLTF.

V and J are TRBV9 and TRBJ2-3; D unresolved. The V gene's germline CDR1 is SGDLS and CDR2 YYNGEE. This CDR3 spans 13 amino acids. V was pared by 3 bases and J by 9 bases, with 14 bases between. The CDR3, as DNA: TGTGCCAGCAGCGGGCCCATGATAGACACGCAGTATTTT. Translating it yields CASSGPMIDTQYF.

This clonotype was seen more than once but under ten times. One junction end disagrees with the germline gene, perhaps due to a read error. The chain recombines TRBV29-1 with TRBJ1-2; D is uncertain. The germline CDR1 and CDR2 sequences are SQVTM and ANQGSEA. The CDR3 covers 13 residues. The CDR3 nucleotides are TGCAGCGCTGTCAGTACTGGGAACTATGCCTACACCTTC. Its protein is CSAVSTGNYAYTF.

Note on this clonotype: At one end the junction does not follow the germline gene, possibly because of a read error. CDR3 loop: CSVYGQRAYEQYF. CDR3 bases: TGCAGCGTTTACGGACAGAGGGCCTACGAGCAATACTTC. This chain connects TRBV29-1 to TRBJ2-7; D is possibly TRBD1 (6 bases). Germline CDR1 and CDR2: SQVTM and ANQGSEA. This CDR3 comprises 13 residues.

CDR3: CASRPPKGGGSKNIQYF. The CDR3 DNA reads TGTGCCAGCAGACCACCGAAAGGCGGAGGGAGCAAAAACATTCAGTACTTC. The V and J genes are TRBV6-5 and TRBJ2-4, with D possibly matching TRBD2 (6 bases). Germline V lookup: CDR1 MNHEY, CDR2 SVGAGI. The CDR3 is 17 amino acids. V lost 6 bases, J lost 3 bases, and 21 bases lay in between.

Worth noting for this clonotype: The CDR3 ends on some other residue instead of the conserved phenylalanine or tryptophan, so this is likely a read error. The chain employs TRBV12-3 or TRBV12-4 and TRBJ1-2; D may be TRBD1 (5 bases). This CDR3 is 13 amino acids long. The CDR3 coding sequence is TGTGCAAGCAGCCCTGGACAACCATCGGACTACACCTTA. Its protein is CASSPGQPSDYTL.